This entry concerns a single TCR beta chain. A single count supports this clone. Its target antigen remains unknown. Within one base of it there is no much larger clone, and no base qualities were kept. This sample was taken from a study of blood T cell repertoires in COVID-19 (TCRdb year 2020). About the full investigation: Collaborator samples came from the United States, Italy and Spain and covered acute and convalescent phases of COVID-19. Samples were obtained from the ongoing ImmuneRACE study (first 160 participants) and from about 1,300 subjects provided by 6 global collaborators. The prospective study material was composed of cDNA or gDNA derived from T cells, B-cell-depleted T cells, or PBMCs. The repertoires were made available in a free public database intended to serve as a resource for research on the immune response to SARS-CoV-2. The sample metadata nearly always contained a de-identified subject ID, COVID-19 status, age in years and sex. Where HLA class I and class II types were available, the types were taken from metadata supplied by the sample provider, not from assay-based typing. Subjects who had been exposed to COVID-19, were actively infected with it, or had recovered from it provided the deeply sampled blood TCRbeta repertoires that made up the dataset. The research as a whole found: The amount of clinical and demographic metadata varied by source and participant and was provided uncurated.

At one collaborating source in Seattle, patients were enrolled during active infection and were followed longitudinally through the course of disease. Each collaborating institution followed its own protocols to collect whole blood in K2EDTA tubes. Collaborator samples were shipped for TCRbeta analysis as frozen whole blood, isolated PBMCs, or DNA extracted from either sample type. TCRbeta CDR3 regions were amplified from genomic DNA by means of the immunoSEQ Assay, a bias-controlled multiplex PCR. The original methods were these. The number of nucleated cells in each sample was estimated from the amplification of reference gene primers within the assay. To quantify the absolute abundance of each unique TCRbeta CDR3 rearrangement, sequence reads were collapsed and filtered. For each sample, productive Simpson clonality was calculated as the square root of Simpson's diversity index over productive rearrangements. Here the immuneACCESS table is served through TCRdb, limited to in-frame sequences with V and J called. Missing clones are a known gap in these copies; in checked studies unresolved V genes cover under half, and the rest lacks a known reason. For V, J and clone size, that table is used; D and trimming come from the DNA. The sample table contains 390,000 or so clones; only one count was recorded for around 87% of them. The top ten constitute roughly 10% of the sample.

The CDR3 numbers 13 residues from cysteine through phenylalanine. Left in the record is the CDR3 DNA by itself, 39 bases read in frame from the first base. From a lookup of the germline V gene, CDR1 and CDR2 are MDHEN and SYDVKM. Trimming removed 6 bases from V and 4 bases from J, leaving 12 bases between the germline ends. This receptor was obtained from a woman younger than 45 with COVID-19, enrolled during active disease. Material: peripheral blood. The receptor chain draws on TRBV28 and TRBJ1-2; the D gene is not confidently resolved. CDR3 protein: CASRQLTSYGYTF. The nucleotides read TGTGCCAGCAGGCAACTGACAAGCTATGGCTACACCTTC.